Below, 5 T cell receptor beta chains from the same sample are listed, as sequenced in a study of graft-versus-host responses after intestinal transplantation. Assay: immunoSEQ multiplex PCR; the TCRdb copy retains only in-frame clones and omits some. This table holds around 93,000 clones, 90% to 95% found once. No antigen has been assigned to these receptors. This sample comprised unstimulated CD8+ T cells sorted from spleen or lymph node cells, obtained before intestinal transplant. Source of these receptors: a human donor who received an intestinal transplant.

The chain links TRBV4-1 to TRBJ2-5; TRBD1 agrees at 7 bases. Germline CDR1 reads MGHRA; CDR2 reads YSYEKL. The CDR3 loop spans 15 amino acids. The V gene end was trimmed by 3 bases and the J gene end by 0 bases; junction bases not matched to a gene: 4. CDR3 loop: CASSQWGQNQETQYF. The CDR3 nucleotides read TGCGCCAGCAGCCAGTGGGGACAGAACCAAGAGACCCAGTACTTC.

This rearrangement joins TRBV27 to TRBJ2-1, with a tentative D call TRBD1 (5 bases). CDR3 length: 13 residues. V gave up 0 bases and J gave up 8 bases, with 8 bases separating them. Germline loops: CDR1 MNHEY, CDR2 SMNVEV (reference sequence). The CDR3 DNA reads as TGTGCCAGCAGTTTATCAGGGGTTTATGAGCAGTTCTTC. It encodes CASSLSGVYEQFF.

V usage is TRBV29-1 and J usage is TRBJ2-3; D ambiguous. The CDR3 is 10 residues long. From germline, CDR1 is SQVTM and CDR2 ANQGSEA. Trimming left V 5 bases short and J 2 bases short, with 2 bases between. CDR3 coding DNA: TGCAGCGTTAACACAGATACGCAGTATTTT. As protein: CSVNTDTQYF.

The chain employs TRBV7-9 and TRBJ2-5; D may be TRBD1 (6 bases). The germline V gene has CDR1 SEHNR and CDR2 FQNEAQ (reference sequence). This CDR3 has 16 residues. Trimming took 10 bases from V and 2 from J, leaving 23 bases between them. CDR3 DNA: TGTGCCAACCCCGGGACACGGGAAAGGTTACAAGAGACCCAGTACTTC. Residues: CANPGTRERLQETQYF.

Details on this clone: One end of the junction does not line up with germline, which may come from a read error. The chain couples TRBV14 to TRBJ2-7, with 10 bases aligning to TRBD1. The CDR3 runs to 16 residues. Per germline, CDR1 SGHDN and CDR2 FVKESK. The chain's CDR3 is CASSQAPGQGIYGQYF. In nucleotides, the CDR3 is TGTGCCAGCAGCCAAGCTCCGGGACAGGGGATCTACGGGCAGTACTTC.